Sequencing of this TCR beta chain was carried out in a study of graft-versus-host responses after intestinal transplantation. About this clone itself: Antigen specificity is unknown.

Some clones are missing from TCRdb's copy, which holds only in-frame ones; the method was immunoSEQ multiplex PCR. Altogether some 87,000 clones are present, more than 90% being singletons, with the ten largest covering about 0.3%. The CDR3 is 14 residues long. From germline, CDR1 is MGHRA and CDR2 YSYEKL. V was pared by 8 bases and J by 4 bases, with 4 bases of the junction left unmatched. The sequencing here drew on unstimulated CD4+ T cells sorted from spleen or lymph node cells, taken before intestinal transplant. The genes are TRBV4-1 and TRBJ2-1; TRBD2 matches 11 bases. The sequence derives from a human donor who received an intestinal transplant. The CDR3 is CASGRLAGYNEQFF. DNA of the CDR3: TGCGCCAGCGGGAGACTAGCGGGATACAATGAGCAGTTCTTC.